The 23 T cell receptor beta chains below come from one sample, sequenced in a study of Tregs in tolerant kidney transplant recipients. The repertoire was sequenced with immunoSEQ multiplex PCR; TCRdb's copy has only in-frame clones and lacks some. The sample holds tens of thousands of clones, roughly 84% seen once. Sequenced sample: CD4+ T cells from blood. The receptors here all came from a human donor in good health.

J is TRBJ2-5 and V is TRBV7-7; D may be TRBD2 (7 bases). Germline V gives CDR1 SSHAT, CDR2 FNYEAQ (reference sequence). V shed 5 bases and J shed 3 bases, with 16 bases lying between them. The length of the CDR3 is 15 residues. The chain's CDR3 is CASSLQRGGEETQYF. The CDR3 region has the DNA TGTGCCAGCAGCCTACAAAGGGGGGGGGAAGAGACCCAGTACTTC.

The rearrangement links TRBV5-1 to TRBJ1-2, with a possible D match to TRBD1 (5 bases). V was pared by 2 bases and J by 8 bases, with 13 bases between. This CDR3 comprises 13 residues. Germline V gives CDR1 SGHRS, CDR2 YFSETQ. CDR3 protein: CASSFSGGGGYTF. The CDR3 bases are TGCGCCAGCAGCTTCTCCGGGGGAGGGGGCTACACCTTC.

V and J are TRBV7-2 and TRBJ2-5; D unresolved. This CDR3 comprises 14 residues. The V end lost 5 bases, the J end lost 7 bases, and 17 bases lay between the germline ends. CDR1 is SGHTA, CDR2 FQGNSA, per germline. The CDR3 nucleotides are TGTGCCAGCAGCCACCTTGGCCGTATAGTGACCCAGTACTTC. Protein: CASSHLGRIVTQYF. The full variable domain, completed using reference TRBV7-2 and TRBJ2-5, is GAGVSQSPSNKVTEKGKDVELRCDPISGHTALYWYRQSLGQGLEFLIYFQGNSAPDKSGLPSDRFSAERTGGSVSTLTIQRTQQEDSAVYLCASSHLGRIVTQYFGPGTRLLVL.

This clone has a handful of counts. This rearrangement joins TRBV30 to TRBJ1-4; no definite D call. The CDR3 contains 13 residues. The ends were cut back, 4 bases at V and 7 bases at J, with 13 bases in the middle. The germline CDR1 and CDR2 sequences are GTSNPN and SVGIG (reference sequence). In DNA, the CDR3 is TGTGCCTGGACCCCGCGGCGATTTGAAAAACTGTTTTTT. Protein product: CAWTPRRFEKLFF.

The rearrangement links TRBV19 to TRBJ1-5; possibly TRBD1 for D (5 bases). The CDR3 runs to 15 residues. The ends were cut back, 3 bases at V and 2 bases at J, with 11 bases in the middle. Germline V gene sequence: CDR1 LNHDA, CDR2 SQIVND (reference sequence). For the CDR3, the DNA is TGTGCCAGTAGTATCCGGGGCAGGGGCAATCAGCCCCAGCATTTT. Protein sequence: CASSIRGRGNQPQHF.

This chain connects TRBV7-8 to TRBJ2-5, with D tentatively TRBD1 (5 bases). V lost 3 bases to trimming and J lost 5 bases, with 16 bases between them. CDR1 and CDR2 from the germline V gene are SGHVS and FQNEAQ. This CDR3 has 15 amino acids. The DNA of the CDR3 is TGTGCCAGCAGCTTTTGGCAGGGCCCCTTGGAGACCCAGTACTTC. This codes for CASSFWQGPLETQYF. The variable domain in full, completed from reference TRBV7-8 and TRBJ2-5, reads GAGVSQSPRYKVAKRGQDVALRCDPISGHVSLFWYQQALGQGPEFLTYFQNEAQLDKSGLPSDRFFAERPEGSVSTLKIQRTQQEDSAVYLCASSFWQGPLETQYFGPGTRLLVL.

This chain uses TRBV19 with TRBJ2-7, with TRBD2 matching over 8 bases. CDR1 is LNHDA, CDR2 SQIVND, per germline (reference sequence). This CDR3 contains 16 residues. The ends lost 3 bases at V and 2 bases at J; junction bases unmatched: 9. The CDR3 sequence: CASSISAGGPPYEQYF. CDR3 bases: TGTGCCAGTAGTATTTCGGCGGGAGGACCCCCCTACGAGCAGTACTTC.

The CDR3 DNA sequence: TGCGCCAGCAGCGAGCAGGGGGGAGGTACTGAAGCTTTCTTT. Its protein product is CASSEQGGGTEAFF. The rearrangement links TRBV5-1 to TRBJ1-1, with 7 positions matching TRBD1. Per germline, CDR1 SGHRS and CDR2 YFSETQ. This CDR3 comprises 14 residues. V gave up 4 bases and J gave up 5 bases; unmatched junction bases: 8.

V is TRBV6-6 and J is TRBJ2-7; 9 nucleotides match TRBD1. The CDR3 runs to 14 residues. With V trimmed by 5 bases and J by 3 bases, 5 bases remained unmatched. Germline CDR1 is MNHNY and CDR2 is SVGAGI (reference sequence). CDR3 in amino acids: CASSTRTGVYEQYF. For the CDR3, the DNA is TGTGCCAGCAGTACCCGGACAGGGGTCTACGAGCAGTACTTC.

About this clone itself: The sample carries other DNA sequences with the same CDR3. The chain combines TRBV9 with TRBJ2-1, with D uncertain. The CDR3 sequence is 13 residues long. Germline V gene lookup returns CDR1 SGDLS and CDR2 YYNGEE. Trimming took off 2 bases at V and 1 base at J, with 4 bases between the two ends. The CDR3 is CASSVGSYNEQFF. CDR3 bases: TGTGCCAGCAGCGTGGGATCCTACAATGAGCAGTTCTTC.

The chain recombines TRBV19 with TRBJ2-5; weak D call: TRBD2 (5 bases). The ends were cut back, 4 bases at V and 4 bases at J, with 7 bases in the middle. CDR3 length equals 12 residues. In germline, CDR1 is LNHDA, CDR2 SQIVND (reference sequence). CDR3 DNA sequence: TGTGCCAGTAGTAGGGGAGCAGAGACCCAGTACTTC. It yields the protein CASSRGAETQYF.

This clone was seen many times. The V and J genes are TRBV4-3 and TRBJ2-5, with a tentative D call TRBD2 (5 bases). V shed 2 bases and J shed 9 bases, with 16 bases lying between them. Per the germline V gene, CDR1 is LGHNA and CDR2 is YSLEER. The CDR3 consists of 14 residues. The CDR3 DNA follows: TGCGCCAGCAGCCAACTACTAGGTCTGGGGTCCCAGTACTTC. Amino acid sequence: CASSQLLGLGSQYF.

This clone was seen once. The genes are TRBV7-2 and TRBJ1-2; 8 positions agree with TRBD1. Trimming took 3 bases from V and 3 from J; bases not matched to a gene: 6. Germline CDR1 SGHTA, CDR2 FQGNSA. The CDR3 length is 15 residues. The DNA for the CDR3 is TGTGCCAGCAGCTTGACAGGGGCGGGCTACTATGGCTACACCTTC. Amino acid sequence: CASSLTGAGYYGYTF. Together with reference TRBV7-2 and TRBJ1-2, the CDR3 gives the full variable domain: GAGVSQSPSNKVTEKGKDVELRCDPISGHTALYWYRQSLGQGLEFLIYFQGNSAPDKSGLPSDRFSAERTGGSVSTLTIQRTQQEDSAVYLCASSLTGAGYYGYTFGSGTRLTVV.

The V gene is TRBV18, the J gene TRBJ1-3, with a tentative D call TRBD1 (6 bases). Germline V lookup: CDR1 KGHSH, CDR2 LQKENI. This CDR3 contains 17 residues. V dropped 4 bases and J dropped 4 bases, with 20 bases sitting between them. The DNA for the CDR3 is TGTGCCAGCTCACAATCGCCCACAGGGAGCACCGGAAACACCATATATTTT. Protein sequence: CASSQSPTGSTGNTIYF.

This clone was counted once. The chain combines TRBV5-4 with TRBJ2-7; TRBD2 might be the D (6 bases). Between the trimmed V and J ends, which lost 2 bases and 6 bases, there was a span of 18 bases. CDR3 length: 15 residues. Per germline, CDR1 SGHNT and CDR2 YYREEE (reference sequence). The CDR3 here is CASSFNHGGDFEQYF. The CDR3 DNA reads as TGTGCCAGCAGCTTTAACCATGGTGGGGACTTCGAGCAGTACTTC. Based on the CDR3 plus reference TRBV5-4 and TRBJ2-7, the full variable domain is ETGVTQSPTHLIKTRGQQVTLRCSSQSGHNTVSWYQQALGQGPQFIFQYYREEENGRGNFPPRFSGLQFPNYSSELNVNALELDDSALYLCASSFNHGGDFEQYFGPGTRLTVT.

The V gene is TRBV28, the J gene TRBJ1-1; TRBD1 is a possible D gene (6 bases). The CDR3 is 12 residues long. V lost 8 bases, J lost 10 bases, and 17 bases lay in between. Germline loops: CDR1 MDHEN, CDR2 SYDVKM. Written as DNA, the CDR3 is TGTGCCAGCTATTACAGGGAGGGGGGAGCTTTCTTT. Its protein product is CASYYREGGAFF.

This clone was seen only once. This chain links TRBV28 with TRBJ2-2, with 8 bases lining up with TRBD2. The CDR3 has 16 residues. V dropped 5 bases and J dropped 5; count of bases not matched to a gene: 10. Germline CDR1 reads MDHEN; CDR2 reads SYDVKM. The CDR3 is CASSPHGAGGTGELFF. In nucleotides, the CDR3 is TGTGCCAGCAGTCCCCATGGGGCGGGGGGTACCGGGGAGCTGTTTTTT.

This sequence joins TRBV29-1 and TRBJ2-5; D is undetermined. This CDR3 contains 11 residues. Germline assignment: CDR1 SQVTM and CDR2 ANQGSEA. Trimming shortened V by 6 bases and J by 2 bases, and 7 bases separated the two germline ends. The CDR3 nucleotides are TGCAGCGTCCGAAATCAAGAGACCCAGTACTTC. Translating gives CSVRNQETQYF.

This chain uses TRBV18 with TRBJ2-1; D is unresolved. V was clipped by 3 bases and J by 10 bases, with 7 bases between them. Looked up from germline, CDR1 is KGHSH and CDR2 is LQKENI. This CDR3 contains 11 residues. DNA for the CDR3: TGTGCCAGCTCACCTGGGAACGAGCAGTTCTTC. Translated: CASSPGNEQFF.

The rearrangement uses TRBV7-3 and TRBJ2-5, with D possibly called TRBD1 or TRBD2 (5 bases each). This CDR3 has 13 residues. In germline, CDR1 is SGHTA, CDR2 FQGTGA. With 5 bases removed from V and 5 bases from J, the gap between germline ends came to 12 bases. CDR3 residues: CASSRDPRETQYF. CDR3 in DNA: TGTGCCAGCAGCCGGGACCCACGGGAGACCCAGTACTTC. Based on the CDR3 plus reference TRBV7-3 and TRBJ2-5, the full variable domain is GAGVSQTPSNKVTEKGKYVELRCDPISGHTALYWYRQSLGQGPEFLIYFQGTGAADDSGLPNDRFFAVRPEGSVSTLKIQRTERGDSAVYLCASSRDPRETQYFGPGTRLLVL.

The genes are TRBV6-1 and TRBJ1-4; D not certain. Germline V gene lookup returns CDR1 MNHNS and CDR2 SASEGT. This CDR3 region has 15 residues. The V and J ends lost 4 bases and 1 base respectively, with 10 bases between them. CDR3 nucleotide sequence: TGTGCCAGCAGTGTTGGCCTGCGAACTAATGAAAAACTGTTTTTT. This codes for CASSVGLRTNEKLFF.

The rearrangement joins TRBV15 to TRBJ2-7; no definite D call. This CDR3 is built from 14 residues. Trimming stripped 1 base from V and 0 bases from J, with 7 bases between. CDR1 and CDR2 (germline): LNHNV, YYDKDF (reference sequence). The CDR3 nucleotides are TGTGCCACCAGCAGAGGGCGACCCTCCTACGAGCAGTACTTC. Translated: CATSRGRPSYEQYF.

The V call is TRBV25-1, the J call TRBJ1-1, with a weak D call TRBD1 (6 bases). V was shortened by 4 bases and J by 1 base, with 13 bases between the two germline ends. The germline gives CDR1 MGHDK, CDR2 SYGVNS. This CDR3 contains 15 residues. DNA of the CDR3: TGTGCCAGCAGTGTACAGGGATCGGGGAACACTGAAGCTTTCTTT. Translated, it gives CASSVQGSGNTEAFF.